This TCR beta chain was recovered during a study of blood T cell repertoires in COVID-19. Study in general: Specimens from acute and convalescent COVID-19 originated in the United States, Italy and Spain.

All enrollees were about 18 to 100 years old and from 20 to 25 US areas. Participant-given clinical history determined each cohort assignment. Trimming at V came to 11 bases and at J to 1 base, leaving 13 bases not matched to a gene. There are 15 residues in the CDR3. Germline V lookup: CDR1 SNHLY, CDR2 FYNNEI. Per the original data handling: Reference gene primer amplification yielded estimated nucleated cell counts. The method was immunoSEQ multiplex PCR; TCRdb's version includes in-frame clones alone and lacks a portion of them. V and J calls and clone size are copied from that table; D and trimming were computed from the DNA. The profile covers about 200,000 clones, with roughly 82% appearing a single time and 10% to 15% taken by the ten largest.

The specimen was PBMCs or T cells enriched from blood (not recorded which). The TCR originated in a middle-aged man who had recovered from COVID-19. J is TRBJ1-1 and V is TRBV2; 7 bases fit TRBD1. CDR3 in DNA: TGTGCCCTTCCTGTGGCAGGGGGGAAGAACACTGAAGCTTTCTTT. Translation: CALPVAGGKNTEAFF.